A single T cell receptor (beta chain) is shown here with its context. Its antigen remains unidentified. This specimen comes from a study of a mutant IDH1 vaccine in newly diagnosed glioma. About the research overall: During weeks 1, 3, 5, 7, 11, 15, 19 and 23, patients received eight vaccinations. Former treatment meant radiotherapy, temozolomide, or both; the majority had gotten both.

CDR3 length: 13 amino acids. Trimming cost V 6 bases and J 2 bases, with 9 bases left between them. Per the germline V gene, CDR1 is ENHRY and CDR2 is SYGVKD. Notes on the study in general: Of all patients, around 94% showed vaccine-induced immune responses.

Some clones are missing from TCRdb's copy, which holds only in-frame ones; the method was immunoSEQ multiplex PCR. This sample has about 44,000 clones, with 80% to 95% found just once. The time point is: week 23, last vaccination. Mutant IDH1 20-mer peptide, at 300 ug, made up each vaccine dose, with topical imiquimod. Source: PBMCs, taken from a glioma patient whose treatment included an IDH1 peptide vaccine. The V and J genes are TRBV10-3 and TRBJ2-3, with D hard to call. The origin of this receptor is a man aged 45-60 years with glioma. The CDR3 DNA is TGTGCCATCAGGGGTCCCGACACAGATACGCAGTATTTT. It codes for CAIRGPDTDTQYF.